The rows below give T cell receptor beta chains drawn from one sample of a study of T-cell memory formation after mild COVID-19. TCRdb fed the 5' RACE reads into MiXCR, producing one record per CDR3 protein. The sample records hundreds of thousands of distinct CDR3 sequences, around 19% being singletons. Sequenced: PBMCs or a T cell subset sorted from them (not recorded which). The receptors were gathered from an adult woman who had mild COVID-19 (a few samples of this study predate the infection). Cell type and time point are not known. CDR3s include the opening cysteine and the closing phenylalanine or tryptophan. Fields, in order: J gene, clone size, D gene, V gene, CDR3 DNA, CDR3 protein. The D gene is left open where the match is weak. Size is omitted from some rows. Given values are once, few, many or a class for expanded clones.

J: TRBJ1-5; size: few; D: NA; V: TRBV7-8; DNA: TGTGCCAGCAGCTTAGCGCGGTGGGCCAGGCAGTCCCAGCATTTT; CDR3: CASSLARWARQSQHF
J: TRBJ2-4; size: NA; D: TRBD1; V: TRBV9; DNA: TGTGCCAGCAGCGTAGAAGGACAGGGACGGAACATTCAGTACTTC; CDR3: CASSVEGQGRNIQYF
J: TRBJ2-2; size: NA; D: NA; V: TRBV9; DNA: TGTGCCAGCAGCGCCAGAGGTCCGAGCACCGGGGAGCTGTTTTTT; CDR3: CASSARGPSTGELFF
J: TRBJ1-2; size: few; D: NA; V: TRBV7-9; DNA: TGTGCCAGCAGCTTAGGGCCCGCAGGGGATGGCTACACCTTC; CDR3: CASSLGPAGDGYTF
J: TRBJ2-1; size: few; D: NA; V: TRBV14; DNA: TGTGCCAGCAGCCCAACCCGGCCCGGGGAGCAGTTCTTC; CDR3: CASSPTRPGEQFF
J: TRBJ1-1; size: NA; D: NA; V: TRBV4-1; DNA: TGCGCCAGCAGCCAAGAAAATGCTACGGGCACTGAAGCTTTCTTT; CDR3: CASSQENATGTEAFF
J: TRBJ2-1; size: few; D: TRBD2; V: TRBV4-3; DNA: TGCGCCAGCAGCCAAGATCTAACCCTAGCGGGAGATGAGCAGTTCTTC; CDR3: CASSQDLTLAGDEQFF
J: TRBJ2-5; size: few; D: NA; V: TRBV5-6; DNA: TGTGCCAGCAGCTTGGGCACAATCCCCGAGACCCAGTACTTC; CDR3: CASSLGTIPETQYF
J: TRBJ1-4; size: few; D: NA; V: TRBV7-2; DNA: TGTGCCAGCAGCTTAGGGACCGCTCTCATTGAAAAACTGTTTTTT; CDR3: CASSLGTALIEKLFF
J: TRBJ2-3; size: few; D: NA; V: TRBV24-1; DNA: TGTGCCACCAGTGATTTAGTGTTTACAGATACGCAGTATTTT; CDR3: CATSDLVFTDTQYF
J: TRBJ2-7; size: many; D: TRBD2; V: TRBV6-2/TRBV6-3; DNA: TGTGCCAGCAGTTCTACGGGAGGAGGGGAGCAGTACTTC; CDR3: CASSSTGGGEQYF
J: TRBJ2-1; size: few; D: NA; V: TRBV20-1; DNA: TGCAGTGCTAGAGACCAGGGACCCAAGCAGTTCTTC; CDR3: CSARDQGPKQFF
J: TRBJ2-3; size: few; D: TRBD1; V: TRBV10-3; DNA: TGTGCCATCAGTGAGGACAGGGGTACGCAGTATTTT; CDR3: CAISEDRGTQYF
J: TRBJ2-5; size: NA; D: TRBD2; V: TRBV3-1; DNA: TGTGCCAGCAGCCTTAGCGGGGGCCGAGGGGCCCAGTACTTC; CDR3: CASSLSGGRGAQYF
J: TRBJ1-1; size: many; D: TRBD1; V: TRBV5-1; DNA: TGCGCCAGCAGCTGGGGACAGGCCATGAACACTGAAGCTTTCTTT; CDR3: CASSWGQAMNTEAFF
J: TRBJ2-1; size: NA; D: NA; V: TRBV3-1; DNA: TGTGCCAGCAGCCAAGAAGGGTCTCTCAATGAGCAGTTCTTC; CDR3: CASSQEGSLNEQFF
J: TRBJ2-7; size: few; D: TRBD1; V: TRBV20-1; DNA: TGCAGTGCCATGGGTCACAGGGGGCTGGGGAACGAGCAGTACTTC; CDR3: CSAMGHRGLGNEQYF
J: TRBJ2-1; size: many; D: TRBD1; V: TRBV5-1; DNA: TGCGCCAGCAGTTCGTCATCGGGACAGCGTCTCCACAATGAGCAGTTCTTC; CDR3: CASSSSSGQRLHNEQFF
J: TRBJ2-3; size: few; D: NA; V: TRBV5-5; DNA: TGTGCCAGCAGCTTTAATCCAGATACGCAGTATTTT; CDR3: CASSFNPDTQYF
J: TRBJ2-3; size: many; D: NA; V: TRBV5-1; DNA: TGCGCCAGCAGCTTGCCAGGCACAGATACGCAGTATTTT; CDR3: CASSLPGTDTQYF
J: TRBJ1-5; size: once; D: TRBD1; V: TRBV4-3; DNA: TGCGCCAGCAGCCAAAAAATTCGCGGGACAGGAGATTATAGCAATCAGCCCCAGCATTTT; CDR3: CASSQKIRGTGDYSNQPQHF
J: TRBJ2-1; size: NA; D: NA; V: TRBV5-6; DNA: TGTGCCAGCAGCTTGGGATCGACGCGGAGCTCCTACAATGAGCAGTTCTTC; CDR3: CASSLGSTRSSYNEQFF
J: TRBJ1-1; size: NA; D: NA; V: TRBV4-1; DNA: TGCGCCAGCAGCCAAGTCGGCGGGCCCACTGAAGCTTTCTTT; CDR3: CASSQVGGPTEAFF
J: TRBJ1-5; size: many; D: NA; V: TRBV10-3; DNA: TGTGCCAGTAGGTCGGGGCAGCAGGGGCAGCCCCAGCATTTT; CDR3: CASRSGQQGQPQHF
J: TRBJ1-1; size: few; D: TRBD1; V: TRBV7-9; DNA: TGTGCCAGCAGCCCCCCCGGGACAGGGGCGTGGGGTTTGAACACTGAAGCTTTCTTT; CDR3: CASSPPGTGAWGLNTEAFF
J: TRBJ1-2; size: few; D: NA; V: TRBV20-1; DNA: TGCAGTGCTAGAGACAGGGAAAGAGATGGCTACACCTTC; CDR3: CSARDRERDGYTF
J: TRBJ2-2; size: NA; D: TRBD1; V: TRBV12-3/TRBV12-4; DNA: TGTGCCAGCAGTTTATGGTCAGGGGGCATTACCGGGGAGCTGTTTTTT; CDR3: CASSLWSGGITGELFF
J: TRBJ1-2; size: few; D: NA; V: TRBV18; DNA: TGTGCCAGCTCACCCTCACAGGGCCCCTATGGCTACACCTTC; CDR3: CASSPSQGPYGYTF
J: TRBJ2-3; size: NA; D: NA; V: TRBV7-3; DNA: TGTGCCAGCAGCTTATGGGGGCGGGGTAGTGCAGATACGCAGTATTTT; CDR3: CASSLWGRGSADTQYF
J: TRBJ2-2; size: many; D: TRBD1; V: TRBV7-3; DNA: TGTGCCAGCAGCCCGGACAGGGTCACCGGGGAGCTGTTTTTT; CDR3: CASSPDRVTGELFF
J: TRBJ2-3; size: NA; D: TRBD2; V: TRBV18; DNA: TGTGCCAGCTCCCCGGGGGGGCCCATAGATACGCAGTATTTT; CDR3: CASSPGGPIDTQYF
J: TRBJ1-5; size: NA; D: NA; V: TRBV12-3/TRBV12-4; DNA: TGTGCCAGCAGGCCAGGGGTTGGGCAGCCCCAGCATTTT; CDR3: CASRPGVGQPQHF
J: TRBJ2-1; size: many; D: NA; V: TRBV3-1; DNA: TGTGCCAGCAGCCCGTCGGGCGGCGGGGACTACAATGAGCAGTTCTTC; CDR3: CASSPSGGGDYNEQFF
J: TRBJ1-1; size: few; D: TRBD1; V: TRBV9; DNA: TGTGCCAGCAGCGCACAACAGGGGGCGAACACTGAAGCTTTCTTT; CDR3: CASSAQQGANTEAFF
J: TRBJ2-6; size: few; D: NA; V: TRBV6-5; DNA: TGTGCCAGCAGTAAAACGGACGGATACTCTGGGGCCAACGTCCTGACTTTC; CDR3: CASSKTDGYSGANVLTF
J: TRBJ1-1; size: few; D: NA; V: TRBV5-5; DNA: TGTGCCAGCAGCTCCAGGACGGTTGGGACTGAAGCTTTCTTT; CDR3: CASSSRTVGTEAFF
J: TRBJ1-6; size: NA; D: NA; V: TRBV7-6; DNA: TGTGCCAGCAGCTTAGATGGTTATGGTTCCTATAATTCACCCCTCCACTTT; CDR3: CASSLDGYGSYNSPLHF
J: TRBJ1-6; size: NA; D: TRBD1; V: TRBV2; DNA: TGTGCCAGCAGTGAAGCTGGACAGGGGGCGAATTCACCCCTCCACTTT; CDR3: CASSEAGQGANSPLHF